This T cell receptor beta chain was identified in a study of radiotherapy plus CTLA-4 blockade in lung cancer. The wider study: The study recorded objective responses in about 20% of patients and disease control in 31%. Study conclusions and caveats: Tumor-origin TCR clones grew in blood after radiotherapy plus ipilimumab. Alongside interferon-beta, early blood T cell clone dynamics were reportedly the best predictor of response.

Lung cancer patients with chemo-refractory metastatic non-small-cell disease were given focal radiation plus CTLA-4 blockade with ipilimumab. For this clone: Its target is unknown.

Only in-frame clones appear in the TCRdb table, and some are missing; sequencing was by immunoSEQ multiplex PCR. The sample yields about 88,000 clones, around 72% seen once. Looked up from germline, CDR1 is MNHNS and CDR2 is SASEGT. The CDR3 runs to 15 residues. The germline V and J ends were trimmed by 3 bases and 2 bases, with 14 bases remaining between them. The chain joins TRBV6-1 to TRBJ2-7, with D perhaps matching TRBD2 (6 bases). The TCR originated in a human donor with non-small cell lung cancer that progressed on radiotherapy plus ipilimumab. The sample consisted of peripheral blood, taken from a patient treated with radiotherapy plus ipilimumab. The CDR3 reads CASSDPGTGAYEQYF. In nucleotides, the CDR3 is TGTGCCAGCAGTGACCCCGGGACTGGAGCCTACGAGCAGTACTTC.